The entry below gives a single TCR beta chain sequence along with its context. The germline V gene has CDR1 SGDLS and CDR2 YYNGEE. Trimming at V came to 4 bases and at J to 0 bases, leaving 4 bases not matched to a gene. The length of the CDR3 is 15 residues. The protocol was immunoSEQ multiplex PCR, while the TCRdb copy is restricted to in-frame clones and leaves out a portion. The data contain fewer than 20,000 clones, around four fifths of them singletons. This sample is drawn from a study of control samples from healthy donors and cancer patients. The receptor comes from a woman between 65 and 79 years old with lung cancer. The rearrangement uses TRBV9 and TRBJ1-5; TRBD1 matches at 7 bases. Sequencing was done on a sample of PBMCs. CDR3 nucleotide sequence: TGTGCCAGCAGCCGGGGACAGTATAGCAATCAGCCCCAGCATTTT. This gives the protein CASSRGQYSNQPQHF.